This T cell receptor (beta chain) was recorded in a study of graft-versus-host responses after intestinal transplantation. At the level of the study: Uniformly, recipients were administered anti-thymocyte globulin induction with subsequent tacrolimus and steroids for 2 to 3 years.

Note on this clone: What it binds is unknown.

Using immunoSEQ multiplex PCR, the repertoire was profiled, and TCRdb retains in-frame clones only, with some absent. The sample consists of about 39,000 clones, nearly 95% of them appearing once. Study-wide results and limits: Patients who carried graft-donor T cell macrochimerism also had high graft-versus-host to host-versus-graft clonal ratios in their allografts. GvH clones turned up in recipient marrow; some had shown up first in ileum or blood.

Deletions cut 2 bases from V and 3 bases from J, with 11 bases between. CDR3 length: 13 residues. Germline CDR1 reads GTSNPN; CDR2 reads SVGIG (reference sequence). The chain uses TRBV30 and TRBJ2-7, with D hard to call. The sample was unstimulated CD8+ T cells sorted from spleen or lymph node cells, taken before transplant. The TCR was taken from a human donor who was the organ donor for an intestinal transplant. The CDR3 sequence is CAWSRHANYEQYF. The CDR3 nucleotides are TGTGCCTGGAGTCGCCACGCAAACTACGAGCAGTACTTC.